This T cell receptor (beta chain) was sequenced for a study of blood T cell repertoires in COVID-19. Overall study: Samples came from the United States, Italy and Spain, spanning acute and convalescent COVID-19. PBMCs, B-cell-depleted T cells, or T cells provided the cDNA or gDNA that made up the material.

As originally analysed: Nucleated cell number was recorded as an estimate derived from reference gene primer amplification. TCRdb's copy holds only in-frame clones and misses some; the assay was immunoSEQ multiplex PCR. V and J calls and clone size come straight from that table; D and trimming were deduced from the DNA. The data contain nearly 15,000 clones, around 74% of them singletons. Germline V gene data show CDR1 as MNHEY and CDR2 as SVGEGT. Germline trimming cut 5 bases from V and 5 bases from J; bases unmatched to any gene: 25. This CDR3 region has 21 residues. This chain links TRBV6-2 or TRBV6-3 with TRBJ2-1; TRBD1 matches at 9 bases. The sequencing input was peripheral blood. The TCR originated in a man in his sixties with acute or convalescent COVID-19. The DNA for the CDR3 is TGTGCCAGCAGTCATGCCCGTAGGGACAGGGAAACGGGGAGTGGTAACAATGAGCAGTTCTTC. It translates to CASSHARRDRETGSGNNEQFF.